The 6 T cell receptor beta chains listed next were all sequenced from one sample in a study of patients and donors after allogeneic stem cell transplantation. TCRdb recomputed calls from the RT-PCR reads with MiXCR, one row per CDR3 protein. The sample yields about 200,000 distinct CDR3 sequences, less than 50% seen once. Input material: blood, either unsorted or a sorted T cell fraction (not recorded which). The receptors derive from a human donor who was either an allogeneic HSCT recipient or a stem cell or donor lymphocyte infusion donor (not recorded which). It is not recorded whose cells these are; they may come from a transplant donor.

V is TRBV7-9 and J is TRBJ1-2, with D unclear. Germline CDR1 SEHNR, CDR2 FQNEAQ (reference sequence). V was shortened by 2 bases and J by 3 bases, with 4 bases between the two germline ends. The CDR3 is 12 amino acids. CDR3 DNA sequence: TGTGCCAGCAGCTTACAAGACTATGGCTACACCTTC. This codes for CASSLQDYGYTF.

The genes are TRBV7-8 and TRBJ1-1; D not resolved. Trimming pared 4 bases from V and 0 bases from J, leaving 6 bases between. Germline values: CDR1 SGHVS, CDR2 FQNEAQ. The length of the CDR3 is 13 residues. The CDR3 sequence is CASSWAVNTEAFF. The CDR3 region has the DNA TGTGCCAGCAGCTGGGCAGTGAACACTGAAGCTTTCTTT. The whole variable domain, filled in from reference TRBV7-8 and TRBJ1-1, reads GAGVSQSPRYKVAKRGQDVALRCDPISGHVSLFWYQQALGQGPEFLTYFQNEAQLDKSGLPSDRFFAERPEGSVSTLKIQRTQQEDSAVYLCASSWAVNTEAFFGQGTRLTVV.

The table lists this clonotype with a few counts. The J gene is TRBJ1-1, the V gene TRBV7-9; D gene uncertain. This CDR3 comprises 14 residues. V lost 1 base and J lost 1, with 7 bases in between. Germline V gene lookup returns CDR1 SEHNR and CDR2 FQNEAQ (reference sequence). The CDR3 sequence: CASSLGRRNTEAFF. As DNA, the CDR3 is TGTGCCAGCAGCTTAGGACGTCGGAACACTGAAGCTTTCTTT.

This chain joins TRBV7-9 and TRBJ1-1; TRBD1 aligns across 7 bases. Germline V gene lookup returns CDR1 SEHNR and CDR2 FQNEAQ (reference sequence). The CDR3 has 16 residues. The V and J ends lost 3 bases and 0 bases, in that order; junction bases with no gene match: 7. The CDR3 region has the DNA TGTGCCAGCAGCTTCCGGGACAGACGTATGAACACTGAAGCTTTCTTT. Amino acid sequence: CASSFRDRRMNTEAFF.

The CDR3 spells CARVRSSYNEQFF. The CDR3 DNA reads TGCGCCAGAGTGCGGAGTTCCTACAATGAGCAGTTCTTC. The genes are TRBV4-3 and TRBJ2-1; unclear D gene. The germline CDR1 and CDR2 sequences are LGHNA and YSLEER. V shed 9 bases and J shed 1 base, with 10 bases lying between them. The CDR3 has 13 amino acids.

This clonotype occurred many times. The rearrangement uses TRBV29-1 and TRBJ1-3, with a possible D match to TRBD1 (6 bases). The CDR3 totals 14 residues. V dropped 3 bases and J dropped 4 bases, with 13 bases sitting between them. Per germline, CDR1 SQVTM and CDR2 ANQGSEA. DNA of the CDR3: TGCAGCGTTGAGTCGGGGGCGGACGGAAACACCATATATTTT. Translating gives CSVESGADGNTIYF.